This T cell receptor beta chain was sequenced in a study of identical twins. Study-wide results and caveats: Among beta out-of-frame sequences, excess sharing between twins appeared weaker.

Details on this clonotype: Its antigen is unidentified.

With template switching, a universal primer site was added, and the cDNA carried unique molecular identifiers. TCRdb analysed the 5' RACE reads with MiXCR anew, one entry per CDR3 protein. The profile shows 250,000 or so distinct CDR3 sequences, around 8.3% of them singletons. These data were also filed under a second study, of yellow fever vaccine responses in identical twins. That work states: Twin vaccine T cell responses reportedly seemed partly convergent, partly personalized.

The origin of this receptor is a woman aged 18 to 35 in good health. Sequencing was carried out using CD8+ T cells sorted from blood.

DNA of the CDR3: TGTGCCAGCAGCTTCCCTTTCGACAGCCACAATGAGCAGTTCTTC. This translates into CASSFPFDSHNEQFF. The chain has TRBV7-6 and TRBJ2-1; D is possibly TRBD1 (5 bases). The CDR3 has 15 amino acids. CDR1 and CDR2 (germline): SGHVS, FNYEAQ. Trimming stripped 3 bases from V and 5 bases from J, with 14 bases between. Supplemented by reference TRBV7-6 and TRBJ2-1, the full variable domain reads GAGVSQSPRYKVTKRGQDVALRCDPISGHVSLYWYRQALGQGPEFLTYFNYEAQQDKSGLPNDRFSAERPEGSISTLTIQRTEQRDSAMYRCASSFPFDSHNEQFFGPGTRLTVL.